This passage covers 31 T cell receptor beta chains from one sample sequenced in a study of molecular identifiers for immune sequencing clone quantification. In TCRdb, the PCR reads were re-called with MiXCR into one record per CDR3 protein. The sample carries about 320,000 distinct CDR3 sequences, around 21% recorded once. Sequencing was carried out using naive CD8+ T cells from blood, with Jurkat cell RNA spiked in. Indicated subset: FACS-sorted CD8+CD4-CCR7+CD45RA+ naive T cells. These receptors all stem from a human donor in good health. Some libraries in this study had Jurkat cell RNA spiked in.

Many counts were recorded for this clonotype. This chain joins TRBV6-1 and TRBJ2-3; TRBD2 matches at 7 bases. This CDR3 has 16 amino acids. The germline gives CDR1 MNHNS, CDR2 SASEGT. V shed 0 bases, J shed 3 bases, and the junction held 6 bases outside the gene matches. This chain's CDR3 is CASSEAVGRGTDTQYF. The CDR3 nucleotides read TGTGCCAGCAGTGAAGCTGTGGGGAGGGGTACAGATACGCAGTATTTT.

This clonotype was seen many times. The chain recombines TRBV6-5 with TRBJ2-3; a weak D match, TRBD2 (5 bases). The V end was cut by 4 bases, the J end by 5 bases, with 13 bases between. CDR3 length: 14 residues. CDR1 and CDR2 from the germline V gene are MNHEY and SVGAGI. The CDR3 DNA follows: TGTGCCAGCAGTTCATCGACTATGGGAGATACGCAGTATTTT. Translated: CASSSSTMGDTQYF.

The rearrangement joins TRBV6-5 to TRBJ2-7, with TRBD1 identical over 8 bases. The CDR3 totals 14 residues. J lost 4 bases, V lost 6 bases, and 8 bases had no gene match. Per germline, CDR1 MNHEY and CDR2 SVGAGI. The CDR3 here is CASSEGTGVYEQYF. Here the CDR3 DNA reads TGTGCCAGCAGCGAAGGGACAGGTGTGTACGAGCAGTACTTC.

This chain links TRBV27 with TRBJ2-2; 11 nucleotides align to TRBD1. The junction had 6 bases not matched to a gene; V was cut back by 5 bases and J by 4 bases. The CDR3 totals 16 residues. In germline, CDR1 is MNHEY, CDR2 SMNVEV (reference sequence). CDR3 residues: CASSPWTGGLTGELFF. The CDR3 coding sequence is TGTGCCAGCAGTCCGTGGACAGGGGGCCTCACCGGGGAGCTGTTTTTT.

This clonotype was observed a handful of times. The chain links TRBV6-5 to TRBJ2-1, with 7 positions matching TRBD2. The germline V gene has CDR1 MNHEY and CDR2 SVGAGI. The CDR3 extends over 14 amino acids. The J segment lost 4 bases and the V segment lost 3 bases, leaving 3 bases of the junction unmatched. CDR3 amino acids: CASSYGGEYNEQFF. CDR3 coding DNA: TGTGCCAGCAGTTATGGGGGGGAGTACAATGAGCAGTTCTTC.

This clonotype appeared many times. The chain links TRBV7-2 to TRBJ2-2, with 8 bases matching TRBD1. The trim removed 2 bases at V and 6 bases at J, leaving 17 bases unmatched. The germline V gene has CDR1 SGHTA and CDR2 FQGNSA. This CDR3 contains 19 residues. Here the CDR3 reads CASSLPRTGTGRGAGELFF. CDR3 bases: TGTGCCAGCAGCTTACCCAGAACCGGGACAGGAAGGGGCGCCGGGGAGCTGTTTTTT.

This clonotype was counted between two and nine times. This chain uses TRBV19 with TRBJ2-3; tentatively, D is TRBD1 or TRBD2 (5 bases each). Trimming pared 3 bases from V and 4 bases from J, leaving 17 bases between. The CDR3 has 16 amino acids. Germline V gene lookup returns CDR1 LNHDA and CDR2 SQIVND (reference sequence). Here the CDR3 reads CASSMGESWGADTQYF. CDR3 nucleotides: TGTGCCAGTAGTATGGGGGAGAGTTGGGGAGCAGATACGCAGTATTTT.

This clonotype showed up just a few times. The V gene is TRBV19, the J gene TRBJ2-7, with unresolved D. The CDR3 is 11 amino acids. Trimming left V 0 bases short and J 7 bases short, with 4 bases between. Germline CDR1 is LNHDA and CDR2 is SQIVND (reference sequence). The CDR3, as DNA: TGTGCCAGTAGTATAGATACGGAGCAGTACTTC. Translation gives CASSIDTEQYF. Supplemented by reference TRBV19 and TRBJ2-7, the full variable domain reads DGGITQSPKYLFRKEGQNVTLSCEQNLNHDAMYWYRQDPGQGLRLIYYSQIVNDFQKGDIAEGYSVSREKKESFPLTVTSAQKNPTAFYLCASSIDTEQYFGPGTRLTVT.

This clonotype was recorded many times. J is TRBJ2-3 and V is TRBV19; 8 positions agree with TRBD2. The germline V gene encodes CDR1 LNHDA and CDR2 SQIVND (reference sequence). Trimming took 1 base from V and 0 from J; bases not matched to a gene: 0. The CDR3 runs 15 residues. DNA for the CDR3: TGTGCCAGTAGTATAGCGGGAGGGAGCACAGATACGCAGTATTTT. This encodes CASSIAGGSTDTQYF.

This clonotype has a count of ten or more. The rearrangement joins TRBV30 to TRBJ2-7; D gene ambiguous. V gave up 2 bases and J gave up 2 bases, with 10 bases separating them. CDR1 and CDR2 (germline): GTSNPN, SVGIG (reference sequence). The CDR3 loop spans 13 amino acids. The CDR3 reads CAWSFIGAYEQYF. DNA of the CDR3: TGTGCCTGGAGTTTTATCGGAGCCTACGAGCAGTACTTC.

About this clonotype: A read error may be the cause here, since a much bigger clone is one base away. V and J are TRBV7-9 and TRBJ2-3, with unresolved D. Germline V gives CDR1 SEHNR, CDR2 FQNEAQ (reference sequence). The CDR3 sequence is 13 residues long. The CDR3 DNA reads TGTGCCGGCAGCTTAGTGGCCGGGGATACGCAGTATTTT. It codes for CAGSLVAGDTQYF.

This clonotype was counted at least ten times. The chain combines TRBV20-1 with TRBJ2-7, with D perhaps TRBD1 (6 bases). Trimming left V 7 bases short and J 2 bases short, with 12 bases between. The CDR3 length is 12 residues. Germline V gene lookup returns CDR1 DFQATT and CDR2 SNEGSKA (reference sequence). The DNA for the CDR3 is TGCAGTGGACAGGTTATAGCCTACGAGCAGTACTTC. This encodes CSGQVIAYEQYF.

This clonotype was counted between two and nine times. The rearrangement uses TRBV20-1 and TRBJ2-1, with a possible D match to TRBD2 (6 bases). The CDR3 extends over 17 amino acids. The V end was cut by 6 bases, the J end by 0 bases, with 21 bases between. CDR1 is DFQATT, CDR2 SNEGSKA, per germline (reference sequence). The CDR3 loop reads CSAPQAPETSSYNEQFF. CDR3 sequence (DNA): TGCAGTGCCCCGCAGGCCCCCGAGACTAGCTCCTACAATGAGCAGTTCTTC.

A note on this clonotype: One base away lies a much larger clone, so this may be a sequencing read error. The CDR3 loop is CACSKARFTDTQYF. The CDR3, as DNA: TGTGCCTGCAGTAAGGCTAGGTTCACAGATACGCAGTATTTT. V usage is TRBV28 and J usage is TRBJ2-3; D not resolved. The CDR3 length is 14 residues. The germline V gene has CDR1 MDHEN and CDR2 SYDVKM.

This clonotype occurred many times. V and J are TRBV19 and TRBJ2-7; D is ambiguous. The germline gives CDR1 LNHDA, CDR2 SQIVND (reference sequence). Trimming removed 6 bases from V and 12 bases from J, with 18 bases in between. This CDR3 is 12 amino acids long. This CDR3 reads CASRFRQPGAYF. CDR3 DNA sequence: TGTGCCAGTAGATTTCGGCAGCCAGGAGCGTACTTC.

This clonotype was seen a single time. A much larger clone sits a single nucleotide away, making a read error possible. The chain has TRBV7-6 and TRBJ2-5; D unclear. The CDR3 sequence is 15 residues long. Germline assignment: CDR1 SGHVS and CDR2 FNYEAQ. The CDR3 nucleotides read TGTGCCAGCAGCTTAGGCACAGAGTTCCAAAAGACCCAGTACTTC. This codes for CASSLGTEFQKTQYF.

About this clonotype: It may be a read error: a sequence one base away is much more abundant. The rearrangement joins TRBV27 to TRBJ1-1; D is undetermined. Germline CDR1 reads MNHEY; CDR2 reads SMNVEV (reference sequence). This CDR3 contains 14 residues. CDR3 loop: CASSTLFTNTETFF. The DNA for the CDR3 is TGTGCCAGCAGTACTCTTTTTACTAACACTGAAACTTTCTTT.

The rearrangement links TRBV7-9 to TRBJ2-5; D call uncertain. This CDR3 is 14 amino acids long. The ends were cut back, 7 bases at V and 3 bases at J, with 15 bases in the middle. Germline V lookup: CDR1 SEHNR, CDR2 FQNEAQ (reference sequence). CDR3 loop: CASTKYQAEETQYF. The CDR3 DNA reads as TGTGCCAGCACCAAATACCAGGCCGAAGAGACCCAGTACTTC.

Many counts were recorded for this clonotype. This chain uses TRBV2 with TRBJ1-2; 7 nucleotides match TRBD1. V dropped 7 bases and J dropped 3; count of bases not matched to a gene: 2. The germline V gene encodes CDR1 SNHLY and CDR2 FYNNEI. CDR3 length: 12 amino acids. CDR3 bases: TGTGCCAGCATCACAGGGGACTATGGCTACACCTTC. Its protein product is CASITGDYGYTF.

Regarding this clonotype: A read error may explain this, as a much larger clone is one base away. This chain links TRBV10-3 with TRBJ2-7; D gene ambiguous. From germline, CDR1 is ENHRY and CDR2 SYGVKD. The CDR3 is made up of 12 amino acids. This CDR3 is CAIGELGYEQYF. DNA for the CDR3: TGTGCCATCGGTGAATTGGGCTACGAGCAGTACTTC.

This clonotype was observed many times. The chain recombines TRBV11-2 with TRBJ2-2; D remains ambiguous. The ends were cut back, 5 bases at V and 4 bases at J, with 14 bases in the middle. Germline V gene lookup returns CDR1 SGHAT and CDR2 FQNNGV. This CDR3 has 15 amino acids. CDR3 coding DNA: TGTGCCAGCAGCCAGTGGACCCTCGCCACCGGGGAGCTGTTTTTT. Protein sequence: CASSQWTLATGELFF.

This rearrangement joins TRBV28 to TRBJ2-3; D unclear. The assigned J gene may be wrong: the sequence end matches TRBJ1-5 better. CDR3 length: 15 residues. Germline CDR1 is MDHEN and CDR2 is SYDVKM. CDR3 nucleotides: TGTGCCAGCAGAACAGCCCGGACTAGTCCAGATACGCAGCATTTT. Amino acids: CASRTARTSPDTQHF.

Ten or more counts support this clonotype. The chain joins TRBV20-1 to TRBJ1-5; TRBD1 aligns across 9 bases. J gave up 2 bases and V 0 bases, and 8 bases lay outside the gene matches. Germline assignment: CDR1 DFQATT and CDR2 SNEGSKA (reference sequence). This CDR3 spans 17 amino acids. Written as DNA, the CDR3 is TGCAGTGCTAGAGATCTTTGGGACAGGGACGGCAATCAGCCCCAGCATTTT. Translated, it gives CSARDLWDRDGNQPQHF.

This clonotype occurred a few times. This chain links TRBV14 with TRBJ2-1; D remains ambiguous. Per germline, CDR1 SGHDN and CDR2 FVKESK. This CDR3 region has 13 residues. V lost 4 bases and J 8 bases, leaving 12 bases between the germline ends. The CDR3 nucleotides are TGTGCCAGCAGCCCCTTAAGAACCCATGAGCAGTTCTTC. It yields the protein CASSPLRTHEQFF.

This clonotype was observed at least ten times. The rearrangement links TRBV28 to TRBJ2-7, with a weak D call TRBD1 (6 bases). The CDR3 runs to 12 residues. V was pared by 2 bases and J by 6 bases, with 8 bases between. In germline, CDR1 is MDHEN, CDR2 SYDVKM. The CDR3 coding sequence is TGTGCCAGCAGTTTAAGGGGGTCCGAGCAGTACTTC. Its protein is CASSLRGSEQYF.

This clonotype has at least ten counts. The chain carries TRBV6-5 and TRBJ2-2; 8 bases are a match to TRBD1. There are 17 residues in the CDR3. J lost 4 bases, V lost 0 bases, and 7 bases had no gene match. Germline V gives CDR1 MNHEY, CDR2 SVGAGI. In DNA, the CDR3 is TGTGCCAGCAGTTACTCGAGTGGGACAGGAACCACCGGGGAGCTGTTTTTT. This translates into CASSYSSGTGTTGELFF.

This chain connects TRBV20-1 to TRBJ2-2; 8 bases match TRBD2. Germline V lookup: CDR1 DFQATT, CDR2 SNEGSKA (reference sequence). V gave up 2 bases and J gave up 5 bases; unmatched junction bases: 7. This CDR3 is built from 15 residues. CDR3 sequence: CSARPIAGPTGELFF. CDR3 nucleotide sequence: TGCAGTGCTAGACCCATAGCGGGGCCGACCGGGGAGCTGTTTTTT.

This clonotype was observed a few times. The chain carries TRBV3-1 and TRBJ2-2; no reliable D call. The CDR3 extends over 16 amino acids. With 4 bases removed from V and 1 base from J, the gap between germline ends came to 13 bases. Per germline, CDR1 LGHDT and CDR2 YNNKEL (reference sequence). The CDR3 spells CASSPIGEGNTGELFF. For the CDR3, the DNA is TGTGCCAGCAGCCCGATCGGAGAAGGGAACACCGGGGAGCTGTTTTTT.

A remark on this clonotype: A much larger clone differs by one base, so this may be a read error. V gene TRBV5-1 combines with J gene TRBJ2-4; no definite D call. Germline V CDR1 and CDR2: SGHRS, YFSETQ. CDR3 length: 13 amino acids. CDR3 sequence reads: CASALGEKGIQCF. The CDR3 DNA follows: TGCGCCAGCGCCTTAGGAGAGAAAGGCATTCAGTGCTTC.

This clonotype was detected ten times or more. The chain recombines TRBV11-2 with TRBJ2-3; unclear D gene. CDR1 is SGHAT and CDR2 is FQNNGV in the germline V gene. The CDR3 consists of 15 residues. V was pared by 2 bases and J by 0 bases, with 9 bases between. Here the CDR3 DNA reads TGTGCCAGCAGCTTAATCATCGTCAGCACAGATACGCAGTATTTT. It translates to CASSLIIVSTDTQYF.

The sample holds a few counts of this clonotype. The chain has TRBV7-6 and TRBJ2-7; D might be TRBD2 (5 bases). The CDR3 runs 13 residues. Looked up from germline, CDR1 is SGHVS and CDR2 is FNYEAQ. Trimming shortened V by 4 bases and J by 7 bases, and 14 bases separated the two germline ends. The CDR3 nucleotides read TGTGCCAGCAGCTCCGAGGGATTTGGGGAGCAGTACTTC. Translation gives CASSSEGFGEQYF.